This entry lists 18 T cell receptor beta chains sequenced from one sample in a study of cytomegalovirus exposure and HLA in healthy donors. Profiled with immunoSEQ multiplex PCR; TCRdb holds only in-frame clones, not every one. The data contain 250,000 or so clones, roughly 84% of them singletons. Specimen: PBMCs. All receptors derive from a man aged 18 to 29 in good health and CMV-seropositive.

The chain recombines TRBV25-1 with TRBJ2-1; 13 bases fit TRBD2. V trimming: 5 bases; J trimming: 7 bases; junction bases outside the gene matches: 8. CDR3 length: 16 amino acids. The V gene's germline CDR1 is MGHDK and CDR2 SYGVNS. The CDR3 region has the DNA TGTGCCAGCAGTTCATTGACTAGCGGGAGGAGGAATGAGCAGTTCTTC. This gives the protein CASSSLTSGRRNEQFF.

V usage is TRBV9 and J usage is TRBJ2-1; 7 positions agree with TRBD2. Losses at the gene ends were 2 bases for V and 6 bases for J; bases not matched to a gene: 8. Germline V gene data show CDR1 as SGDLS and CDR2 as YYNGEE. The CDR3 loop spans 15 amino acids. Here the CDR3 DNA reads TGTGCCAGCAGCGTCGCTTCCGGGACTACCAATGAGCAGTTCTTC. As protein: CASSVASGTTNEQFF.

V and J are TRBV7-6 and TRBJ2-1, with TRBD2 matching over 7 bases. The CDR3 covers 17 residues. Trimming removed 0 bases from V and 8 bases from J; junction bases left unmatched: 13. The germline V gene encodes CDR1 SGHVS and CDR2 FNYEAQ. CDR3: CASSLAGGQGRGDEQFF. The CDR3 DNA is TGTGCCAGCAGCTTAGCGGGTGGGCAGGGCCGGGGGGATGAGCAGTTCTTC. Complete variable domain (other parts from reference TRBV7-6 and TRBJ2-1): GAGVSQSPRYKVTKRGQDVALRCDPISGHVSLYWYRQALGQGPEFLTYFNYEAQQDKSGLPNDRFSAERPEGSISTLTIQRTEQRDSAMYRCASSLAGGQGRGDEQFFGPGTRLTVL.

This rearrangement joins TRBV5-1 to TRBJ1-2; 11 bases are a match to TRBD1. The V and J ends lost 0 bases and 8 bases, in that order; junction bases with no gene match: 9. The CDR3 has 16 amino acids. CDR1 SGHRS and CDR2 YFSETQ come from the germline V gene. CDR3 bases: TGCGCCAGCAGCTTGGCCTTAGGACAGGGGGCGAGAGGCTACACCTTC. As protein: CASSLALGQGARGYTF.

The chain joins TRBV4-3 to TRBJ1-5; tentative D call: TRBD1 (5 bases). V shed 3 bases and J shed 9 bases, with 12 bases lying between them. Germline V gives CDR1 LGHNA, CDR2 YSLEER. This CDR3 has 13 residues. CDR3 sequence: CASSQEVGTPQHF. In nucleotides, the CDR3 is TGCGCCAGCAGCCAGGAAGTTGGGACGCCCCAGCATTTT.

This chain uses TRBV10-3 with TRBJ1-5, with D perhaps matching TRBD1 (5 bases). Trimming shortened V by 2 bases and J by 3 bases, and 14 bases separated the two germline ends. CDR1 and CDR2 from the germline V gene are ENHRY and SYGVKD. The CDR3 covers 16 residues. The CDR3 loop is CAISESGGETNQPQHF. The DNA for the CDR3 is TGTGCCATCAGTGAGAGCGGGGGGGAGACCAATCAGCCCCAGCATTTT.

This chain joins TRBV28 and TRBJ2-7; TRBD2 is a possible D gene (6 bases). The CDR3 sequence is 14 residues long. The germline V gene encodes CDR1 MDHEN and CDR2 SYDVKM. The V end was cut by 8 bases, the J end by 0 bases, with 14 bases between. CDR3 sequence (DNA): TGTGCCAGCCTAACGGGTAGCGGCTCCTACGAGCAGTACTTC. It is translated as CASLTGSGSYEQYF.

This clone was seen just once. The chain carries TRBV11-2 and TRBJ2-2, with D perhaps matching TRBD2 (6 bases). The CDR3 totals 15 residues. The germline V gene encodes CDR1 SGHAT and CDR2 FQNNGV. V gave up 1 base and J gave up 6 bases, with 12 bases separating them. The CDR3 sequence: CASSLGGNRAGELFF. In DNA, the CDR3 is TGTGCCAGCAGCTTAGGCGGGAACCGGGCCGGGGAGCTGTTTTTT.

Concerning this clone itself: Relative to the germline gene, one junction end is altered; a read error may explain this. Distinct nucleotide sequences in the sample also encode this CDR3. This chain links TRBV7-9 with TRBJ1-1; D not certain. The CDR3 contains 12 residues. Germline V CDR1 and CDR2: SEHNR, FQNEAQ (reference sequence). CDR3 nucleotide sequence: TGTGCCAGCAGCTTAGTTGCCACTGAAGCTTTCTTC. This codes for CASSLVATEAFF.

This chain links TRBV30 with TRBJ2-3; D possibly corresponds to TRBD1 (6 bases). Trimming left V 3 bases short and J 3 bases short, with 13 bases between. CDR3 length: 14 amino acids. Per the germline V gene, CDR1 is GTSNPN and CDR2 is SVGIG (reference sequence). The CDR3 DNA is TGTGCCTGGAGAAACAGGGTAGAGACAGATACGCAGTATTTT. Protein product: CAWRNRVETDTQYF. Variable domain in full (rest from reference TRBV30 and TRBJ2-3): SQTIHQWPATLVQPVGSPLSLECTVEGTSNPNLYWYRQAAGRGLQLLFYSVGIGQISSEVPQNLSASRPQDRQFILSSKKLLLSDSGFYLCAWRNRVETDTQYFGPGTRLTVL.

Only one count was recorded for this clone. The chain combines TRBV5-1 with TRBJ1-4; 7 bases fit TRBD1. The CDR3 is 15 amino acids. The V gene's germline CDR1 is SGHRS and CDR2 YFSETQ. V dropped 4 bases and J dropped 8; count of bases not matched to a gene: 11. The DNA for the CDR3 is TGCGCCAGCAGCCCGACTACAGGGGTCGGGGAAAAACTGTTTTTT. Amino acids: CASSPTTGVGEKLFF. The full variable domain, its missing parts supplied by reference TRBV5-1 and TRBJ1-4, is KAGVTQTPRYLIKTRGQQVTLSCSPISGHRSVSWYQQTPGQGLQFLFEYFSETQRNKGNFPGRFSGRQFSNSRSEMNVSTLELGDSALYLCASSPTTGVGEKLFFGSGTQLSVL.

The chain uses TRBV25-1 and TRBJ1-3; the match to TRBD1 covers 7 bases. After removal of 10 bases from V and 13 bases from J, the junction contained 7 bases not matched to a gene. The CDR3 has 10 amino acids. CDR1 and CDR2 (germline): MGHDK, SYGVNS. The CDR3 DNA reads TGTGCCACCGAGGGGGCCACAATATATTTT. It is translated as CATEGATIYF.

The chain has TRBV5-1 and TRBJ2-3; D is undetermined. The CDR3 loop spans 15 amino acids. V was pared by 0 bases and J by 4 bases, with 12 bases between. The germline gives CDR1 SGHRS, CDR2 YFSETQ. The CDR3 here is CASSLGSISADTQYF. For the CDR3, the DNA is TGCGCCAGCAGCTTGGGTTCAATTTCGGCAGATACGCAGTATTTT.

The J gene is TRBJ2-7, the V gene TRBV4-1, with a weak D call TRBD1 (6 bases). CDR1 MGHRA and CDR2 YSYEKL come from the germline V gene. V was shortened by 1 base and J by 6 bases, with 16 bases between the two germline ends. This CDR3 region has 15 residues. The CDR3 DNA reads TGCGCCAGCAGCCAAGCCGAGCCAGGGGCGCCCGAGCAGTACTTC. It specifies CASSQAEPGAPEQYF.

The V call is TRBV6-6, the J call TRBJ1-5; D may be TRBD1 (5 bases). Between the trimmed V and J ends, which lost 8 bases and 5 bases, there was a span of 22 bases. Germline CDR1 and CDR2: MNHNY and SVGAGI (reference sequence). CDR3 size: 16 residues. Here the CDR3 reads CASRAHPGGVDQPQHF. Written as DNA, the CDR3 is TGTGCCAGCCGCGCCCACCCCGGGGGGGTTGATCAGCCCCAGCATTTT.

The chain links TRBV28 to TRBJ1-5; TRBD1 is a possible D gene (6 bases). There are 16 residues in the CDR3. V was shortened by 1 base and J by 4 bases, with 14 bases between the two germline ends. In germline, CDR1 is MDHEN, CDR2 SYDVKM. The CDR3 region has the DNA TGTGCCAGCAGTTTATTAGGGGGGACGGATAATCAGCCCCAGCATTTT. Amino acids: CASSLLGGTDNQPQHF.

The rearrangement joins TRBV30 to TRBJ2-1, with 9 bases aligning to TRBD1. The CDR3 is 13 residues long. CDR1 is GTSNPN, CDR2 SVGIG, per germline (reference sequence). Unmatched junction bases numbered 8, after V lost 2 bases and J lost 12 bases. The CDR3 loop is CAWSTLPGQGQFF. DNA for the CDR3: TGTGCCTGGAGTACACTCCCGGGACAGGGGCAGTTCTTC.

The chain combines TRBV5-1 with TRBJ2-7, with 7 bases matching TRBD1. This CDR3 is built from 12 residues. V lost 3 bases, J lost 3 bases, and 0 bases stayed unmatched. Germline values: CDR1 SGHRS, CDR2 YFSETQ. The CDR3 coding sequence is TGCGCCAGCAGCTACAGGGGCTACGAGCAGTACTTC. Its protein product is CASSYRGYEQYF.